This passage covers 28 T cell receptor beta chains from one sample sequenced in a study of Ad26.COV2.S vaccination and SARS-CoV-2 variants. This table comes from immunoSEQ multiplex PCR, and its TCRdb copy is limited to in-frame clones, with some not included. The repertoire includes hundreds of thousands of clones, about 89% of them detected once, and about 1.5% sits in the top ten. Treatment noted: roughly 20 received Ad26.COV2.S at low or high dose, single or two shots; roughly 5 received placebo; per-sample allocation not given. Sampling occurred on day 63 after the first vaccine or placebo injection. This specimen consisted of peripheral blood, obtained in a trial of Ad26.COV2.S vaccine versus placebo. These receptors were taken from a person between 18 and 60 years old who received the Ad26.COV2.S COVID-19 vaccine or a placebo.

This clone was counted a single time. The chain carries TRBV7-2 and TRBJ1-5, with a possible D match to TRBD1 (5 bases). Germline CDR1 SGHTA, CDR2 FQGNSA. The V gene lost 5 bases and the J gene lost 0 bases, with 14 bases spanning the gap. This CDR3 spans 16 amino acids. The CDR3 spells CASSKRGRNSNQPQHF. DNA for the CDR3: TGTGCCAGCAGCAAACGGGGGAGGAATAGCAATCAGCCCCAGCATTTT.

This chain joins TRBV30 and TRBJ2-3, with 8 bases that match TRBD2. The CDR3 consists of 13 residues. The germline gives CDR1 GTSNPN, CDR2 SVGIG (reference sequence). V lost 7 bases, J lost 0 bases, and 3 bases stayed unmatched. CDR3 residues: CALAGISTDTQYF. The DNA of the CDR3 is TGTGCCTTAGCGGGGATAAGCACAGATACGCAGTATTTT.

Only one count was recorded for this clone. V gene TRBV5-8 combines with J gene TRBJ1-5; D uncertain. V lost 4 bases, J lost 1 base, and 6 bases lay in between. The CDR3 loop spans 13 amino acids. The germline CDR1 and CDR2 sequences are SGHTS and YDEGEE. The CDR3 DNA sequence: TGTGCCAGCAGCCTCGACAGCAATCAGCCCCAGCATTTT. Encoded protein: CASSLDSNQPQHF.

The V gene is TRBV30, the J gene TRBJ1-2; weak D call: TRBD1 (6 bases). The CDR3 is 13 amino acids. The V gene's germline CDR1 is GTSNPN and CDR2 SVGIG (reference sequence). Between the trimmed V and J ends, which lost 3 bases and 4 bases, there was a span of 12 bases. In DNA form, the CDR3 reads TGTGCCTGGAGCATAGGGACATCCTATGGCTACACCTTC. This sequence encodes CAWSIGTSYGYTF. Full variable domain (remainder filled in from reference TRBV30 and TRBJ1-2): SQTIHQWPATLVQPVGSPLSLECTVEGTSNPNLYWYRQAAGRGLQLLFYSVGIGQISSEVPQNLSASRPQDRQFILSSKKLLLSDSGFYLCAWSIGTSYGYTFGSGTRLTVV.

V is TRBV9 and J is TRBJ1-2, with 8 bases aligning to TRBD1. After removal of 0 bases from V and 0 bases from J, the junction contained 7 bases not matched to a gene. This CDR3 is 17 amino acids long. Per germline, CDR1 SGDLS and CDR2 YYNGEE. CDR3 in DNA: TGTGCCAGCAGCGTAGTCCCGGACAGGGACCCTAACTATGGCTACACCTTC. Its protein is CASSVVPDRDPNYGYTF.

The chain recombines TRBV24-1 with TRBJ1-2; D remains ambiguous. Trimming removed 4 bases from V and 4 bases from J, with 12 bases in between. Germline V gives CDR1 KGHDR, CDR2 SFDVKD. The CDR3 extends over 14 amino acids. The CDR3 DNA follows: TGTGCCACCAGTGACGAGGACGTCAGCTATGGCTACACCTTC. This encodes CATSDEDVSYGYTF.

The CDR3: CASSLKGPTGELFF. CDR3 coding DNA: TGTGCCAGCAGCTTGAAAGGGCCCACCGGGGAGCTGTTTTTT. The chain combines TRBV5-4 with TRBJ2-2; D unclear. CDR3 length: 14 residues. V lost 1 base, J lost 4 bases, and 8 bases lay in between. The germline CDR1 and CDR2 sequences are SGHNT and YYREEE (reference sequence).

This chain joins TRBV5-6 and TRBJ1-1; possibly TRBD1 for D (5 bases). The length of the CDR3 is 17 residues. Trimming pared 4 bases from V and 0 bases from J, leaving 19 bases between. The V gene's germline CDR1 is SGHDT and CDR2 YYEEEE. The CDR3 region is CASSRGPGSSMNTEAFF. CDR3 nucleotide sequence: TGTGCCAGCAGCCGGGGCCCCGGGTCGTCTATGAACACTGAAGCTTTCTTT.

This chain connects TRBV6-5 to TRBJ2-5, with TRBD1 identical over 7 bases. The ends lost 0 bases at V and 4 bases at J; junction bases unmatched: 5. Looked up from germline, CDR1 is MNHEY and CDR2 is SVGAGI. The CDR3 runs to 15 residues. DNA for the CDR3: TGTGCCAGCAGTTACTCGACAGGGTTAGGAGAGACCCAGTACTTC. This translates into CASSYSTGLGETQYF.

The gene calls are TRBV25-1 and TRBJ2-7, with TRBD1 matching over 11 bases. There are 14 residues in the CDR3. With 3 bases clipped from V and 5 bases from J, the junction kept 3 bases outside the gene matches. The germline gives CDR1 MGHDK, CDR2 SYGVNS. CDR3 coding DNA: TGTGCCAGCAGTGATAGGGGACAGGGGGACGAGCAGTACTTC. Amino acids: CASSDRGQGDEQYF.

The chain combines TRBV7-2 with TRBJ1-1, with D perhaps matching TRBD1 (6 bases). Germline assignment: CDR1 SGHTA and CDR2 FQGNSA. CDR3 length equals 14 residues. Trimming removed 5 bases from V and 1 base from J, with 11 bases in between. CDR3 sequence: CASSKQGQNTEAFF. In DNA form, the CDR3 reads TGTGCCAGCAGCAAACAGGGTCAGAACACTGAAGCTTTCTTT.

V and J are TRBV19 and TRBJ2-1; D gene unclear. Trimming removed 0 bases at V and 15 bases at J, with 21 bases between. The CDR3 has 15 residues. The germline V gene has CDR1 LNHDA and CDR2 SQIVND (reference sequence). This CDR3 reads CASSIDLRTAPMGFF. The CDR3 DNA is TGTGCCAGTAGTATAGATCTTCGCACGGCCCCTATGGGGTTCTTC.

The chain has TRBV30 and TRBJ1-3; TRBD1 is a possible D gene (6 bases). Per the germline V gene, CDR1 is GTSNPN and CDR2 is SVGIG (reference sequence). Trimming stripped 2 bases from V and 4 bases from J, with 9 bases between. The CDR3 spans 13 residues. The CDR3, as DNA: TGTGCCTGGAGTAAGGGGGACGGAAACACCATATATTTT. This codes for CAWSKGDGNTIYF.

V gene TRBV12-3 or TRBV12-4 combines with J gene TRBJ1-1, with D possibly being TRBD1 (5 bases). The V and J ends lost 7 bases and 6 bases respectively, with 15 bases between them. CDR3 size: 13 residues. The CDR3 protein is CASTRGGGAEAFF. DNA for the CDR3: TGTGCCAGCACCCGGGGGGGAGGGGCTGAAGCTTTCTTT.

Only one count was recorded for this clone. J is TRBJ2-1 and V is TRBV9; 7 nucleotides align to TRBD1. V was clipped by 4 bases and J by 3 bases; unmatched bases: 10. Germline-derived CDR1 and CDR2 are SGDLS and YYNGEE. The CDR3 extends over 16 amino acids. The CDR3 sequence is CASSLPGTASYNEQFF. In nucleotides, the CDR3 is TGTGCCAGCAGCTTACCCGGGACAGCGAGCTACAATGAGCAGTTCTTC.

The chain joins TRBV5-4 to TRBJ2-1; 10 nucleotides line up with TRBD1. With V trimmed by 0 bases and J by 4 bases, 7 bases remained unmatched. CDR3 length: 17 amino acids. Germline values: CDR1 SGHNT, CDR2 YYREEE (reference sequence). The CDR3, as DNA: TGTGCCAGCAGCTTGGGACAGGGGGCTTTGGGGTACAATGAGCAGTTCTTC. This sequence encodes CASSLGQGALGYNEQFF.

The chain has TRBV5-1 and TRBJ1-2; 9 nucleotides match TRBD1. The V gene end was trimmed by 4 bases and the J gene end by 5 bases; junction bases not matched to a gene: 9. This CDR3 is 15 amino acids long. CDR1 is SGHRS and CDR2 is YFSETQ in the germline V gene. The CDR3 DNA reads TGCGCCAGCAGCACGGGCGTGGGACAGGGTTATGGCTACACCTTC. As protein: CASSTGVGQGYGYTF. Together with reference TRBV5-1 and TRBJ1-2, the CDR3 gives the full variable domain: KAGVTQTPRYLIKTRGQQVTLSCSPISGHRSVSWYQQTPGQGLQFLFEYFSETQRNKGNFPGRFSGRQFSNSRSEMNVSTLELGDSALYLCASSTGVGQGYGYTFGSGTRLTVV.

The count of this clone is one. The chain employs TRBV9 and TRBJ2-5; the D is unclear. In germline, CDR1 is SGDLS, CDR2 YYNGEE. The CDR3 extends over 13 amino acids. Trimming took off 0 bases at V and 5 bases at J, with 8 bases between the two ends. This CDR3 reads CASSVGHGETQYF. CDR3 DNA: TGTGCCAGCAGCGTAGGACACGGGGAGACCCAGTACTTC. Supplemented by reference TRBV9 and TRBJ2-5, the full variable domain reads DSGVTQTPKHLITATGQRVTLRCSPRSGDLSVYWYQQSLDQGLQFLIQYYNGEERAKGNILERFSAQQFPDLHSELNLSSLELGDSALYFCASSVGHGETQYFGPGTRLLVL.

V and J are TRBV6-5 and TRBJ2-7, with D perhaps assigned TRBD1 or TRBD2 (5 bases each). Between the trimmed V and J ends, which lost 6 bases and 0 bases, there was a span of 12 bases. The length of the CDR3 is 14 residues. The V gene's germline CDR1 is MNHEY and CDR2 SVGAGI. The CDR3 bases are TGTGCCAGCAGGTTTTCCGGGGCCTCCTACGAGCAGTACTTC. Protein product: CASRFSGASYEQYF.

The genes are TRBV9 and TRBJ2-5; D is perhaps TRBD1 (5 bases). This CDR3 spans 15 amino acids. Germline CDR1 SGDLS, CDR2 YYNGEE. Trimming took 0 bases from V and 4 from J, leaving 13 bases between them. CDR3 in DNA: TGTGCCAGCAGCGTAGGTCAGGGCAGGGCAGAGACCCAGTACTTC. Protein product: CASSVGQGRAETQYF.

The chain is built from TRBV7-3 and TRBJ2-5; perhaps TRBD2 as D (7 bases). Trimming took 2 bases from V and 4 from J, leaving 11 bases between them. Germline V lookup: CDR1 SGHTA, CDR2 FQGTGA. The CDR3 sequence is 14 residues long. CDR3 nucleotide sequence: TGTGCCAGCAGCTTAGGGGGGGCCAGAGAGACCCAGTACTTC. It encodes CASSLGGARETQYF.

The chain carries TRBV27 and TRBJ2-2, with a weak D call TRBD2 (7 bases). The V end lost 5 bases, the J end lost 4 bases, and 14 bases lay between the germline ends. The CDR3 contains 15 residues. Germline CDR1 and CDR2: MNHEY and SMNVEV (reference sequence). CDR3 sequence: CASSPHGGRTGELFF. The DNA for the CDR3 is TGTGCCAGCAGTCCCCACGGGGGGCGCACCGGGGAGCTGTTTTTT.

This clone was counted once. CDR3 nucleotides: TGTGCCAGCAGCTTAATCCTTTACACAGATACGCAGTATTTT. It yields the protein CASSLILYTDTQYF. V gene TRBV7-8 combines with J gene TRBJ2-3; D uncertain. CDR1 is SGHVS, CDR2 FQNEAQ, per germline. V shed 2 bases and J shed 2 bases, with 8 bases lying between them. The CDR3 is made up of 14 amino acids.

The V and J genes are TRBV24-1 and TRBJ1-2; D remains unclear. Germline V gene lookup returns CDR1 KGHDR and CDR2 SFDVKD. This CDR3 is 13 amino acids long. Trimming took 3 bases from V and 4 from J, leaving 8 bases between them. CDR3 protein: CATSDSGPYGYTF. The DNA for the CDR3 is TGTGCCACCAGTGATAGCGGCCCCTATGGCTACACCTTC.

The gene calls are TRBV24-1 and TRBJ2-3, with TRBD1 matching 7 bases. The CDR3 extends over 15 amino acids. V shed 4 bases, J shed 4 bases, and the junction held 7 bases outside the gene matches. Looked up from germline, CDR1 is KGHDR and CDR2 is SFDVKD. CDR3 protein: CATSEKTGRADTQYF. CDR3 DNA: TGTGCCACCAGTGAAAAGACAGGGCGGGCAGATACGCAGTATTTT.

The chain joins TRBV30 to TRBJ1-3; unclear D gene. CDR1 is GTSNPN, CDR2 SVGIG, per germline (reference sequence). The V and J ends lost 2 bases and 8 bases respectively, with 10 bases between them. This CDR3 is built from 12 residues. The CDR3: CAWSTGGYTIYF. The CDR3 DNA is TGTGCCTGGAGTACCGGAGGGTACACCATATATTTT.

V gene TRBV6-5 combines with J gene TRBJ1-6; D is ambiguous. V was clipped by 0 bases and J by 7 bases, with 10 bases between them. From germline, CDR1 is MNHEY and CDR2 SVGAGI. The CDR3 spans 15 residues. CDR3 DNA sequence: TGTGCCAGCAGTTACTCCTTGGCGACGAATTCACCCCTCCACTTT. This gives the protein CASSYSLATNSPLHF.

The chain is built from TRBV2 and TRBJ1-2, with D uncertain. V dropped 6 bases and J dropped 6 bases, with 11 bases sitting between them. In germline, CDR1 is SNHLY, CDR2 FYNNEI. The CDR3 length is 12 residues. The CDR3 DNA is TGTGCCAGCAGCCGTCGCCCCGATGGCTACACCTTC. Amino acids: CASSRRPDGYTF.